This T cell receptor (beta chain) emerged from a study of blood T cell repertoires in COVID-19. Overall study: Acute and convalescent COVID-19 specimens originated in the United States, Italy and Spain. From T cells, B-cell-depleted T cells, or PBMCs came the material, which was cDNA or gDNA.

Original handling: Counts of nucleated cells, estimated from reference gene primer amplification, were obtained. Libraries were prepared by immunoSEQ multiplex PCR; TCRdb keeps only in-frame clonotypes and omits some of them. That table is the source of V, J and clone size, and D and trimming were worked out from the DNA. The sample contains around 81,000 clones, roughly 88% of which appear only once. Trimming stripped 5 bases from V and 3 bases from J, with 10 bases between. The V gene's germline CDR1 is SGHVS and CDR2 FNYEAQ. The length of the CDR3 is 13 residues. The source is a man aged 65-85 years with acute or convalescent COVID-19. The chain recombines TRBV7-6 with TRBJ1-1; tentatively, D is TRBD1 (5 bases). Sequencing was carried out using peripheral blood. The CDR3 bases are TGTGCCAGCAGCCAAGGGACTCACACTGAAGCTTTCTTT. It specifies CASSQGTHTEAFF.